A selection of T cell receptor beta chains follows, all from one sample in a study of tumor-infiltrating lymphocytes in primary liver carcinoma. TCRdb itself ran the multiplex PCR reads through MiXCR, one entry per CDR3 protein. This sample has 330,000 or so distinct CDR3 sequences; less than 75% occur once, and the top ten carry about 6.5%. Source material: peripheral blood. Every receptor here comes from a man in his forties with primary liver carcinoma and hepatitis B virus infection. Both conserved end residues are part of each CDR3. The order of the fields is D gene, J gene, V gene, clone size, CDR3 protein, CDR3 DNA. D genes are given only for firm matches. Some rows mark clone size as missing; the rest say once, few, many or name a class of expanded clone.

D gene: .; J gene: TRBJ1-5; V gene: TRBV28; clone size: .; CDR3 protein: CASRALGSASNQPQHF; CDR3 DNA: TGTGCCAGCAGAGCTCTGGGGAGCGCTAGCAATCAGCCCCAGCATTTT
D gene: TRBD2; J gene: TRBJ2-3; V gene: TRBV4-1; clone size: .; CDR3 protein: CASSQQGTNGGDTQYF; CDR3 DNA: TGCGCCAGCAGCCAGCAAGGGACTAACGGGGGGGATACGCAGTATTTT
D gene: .; J gene: TRBJ2-7; V gene: TRBV30; clone size: few; CDR3 protein: CAWSHTYEQYF; CDR3 DNA: TGTGCCTGGAGTCATACCTACGAGCAGTACTTC
D gene: .; J gene: TRBJ1-1; V gene: TRBV6-5; clone size: few; CDR3 protein: CASRFGTLNTEAFF; CDR3 DNA: TGTGCCAGCAGATTCGGGACGCTGAATACTGAAGCTTTCTTT
D gene: .; J gene: TRBJ2-7; V gene: TRBV5-1; clone size: .; CDR3 protein: CTSTVPYEQYF; CDR3 DNA: TGCACCAGCACCGTGCCCTACGAGCAGTACTTC
D gene: .; J gene: TRBJ2-3; V gene: TRBV7-9; clone size: few; CDR3 protein: CASSRGTEGTDTQYF; CDR3 DNA: TGTGCCAGCAGCCGCGGGACAGAGGGCACAGATACGCAGTATTTT
D gene: .; J gene: TRBJ1-2; V gene: TRBV29-1; clone size: .; CDR3 protein: CCVATYGYTF; CDR3 DNA: TGCTGTGTTGCGACCTATGGCTACACCTTC
D gene: .; J gene: TRBJ2-7; V gene: TRBV12-3/TRBV12-4; clone size: .; CDR3 protein: CASSRPDRTYEQYF; CDR3 DNA: TGTGCCAGCAGCCGTCCCGACAGGACCTACGAGCAGTACTTC
D gene: .; J gene: TRBJ2-7; V gene: TRBV11-2; clone size: .; CDR3 protein: CASSLTGDEQHF; CDR3 DNA: TGTGCCAGCAGCTTAACGGGAGACGAGCAGCACTTC
D gene: TRBD2; J gene: TRBJ2-1; V gene: TRBV12-3/TRBV12-4; clone size: .; CDR3 protein: CSSAISGTSREQFF; CDR3 DNA: TGTTCCAGCGCGATTAGCGGGACCAGCCGTGAGCAGTTCTTC
D gene: TRBD2; J gene: TRBJ2-3; V gene: TRBV11-2; clone size: .; CDR3 protein: CASSSEGTSGRDTQYF; CDR3 DNA: TGTGCCAGTAGCTCAGAAGGGACTAGCGGGAGAGATACGCAGTATTTT
D gene: .; J gene: TRBJ2-2; V gene: TRBV11-2; clone size: .; CDR3 protein: CANSLGPGTGELFF; CDR3 DNA: TGTGCCAACAGCTTAGGGCCAGGGACCGGGGAGTTGTTTTTT
D gene: TRBD2; J gene: TRBJ2-1; V gene: TRBV4-2; clone size: .; CDR3 protein: CASTQLGLAGGKVEHFF; CDR3 DNA: TGTGCCAGCACCCAACTCGGACTAGCGGGAGGGAAAGTTGAGCATTTCTTC
D gene: .; J gene: TRBJ1-1; V gene: TRBV11-2; clone size: .; CDR3 protein: CASSRGGEGAKAFF; CDR3 DNA: TGTGCCTCCTCCCGGGGAGGGGAAGGAGCTAAAGCTTTCTTT
D gene: .; J gene: TRBJ1-1; V gene: TRBV29-1; clone size: few; CDR3 protein: CSGGNTGAFF; CDR3 DNA: TGCAGTGGGGGAAACACTGGAGCTTTCTTT
D gene: .; J gene: TRBJ1-5; V gene: TRBV7-2; clone size: .; CDR3 protein: CASSLAVEAPQHF; CDR3 DNA: TGTGCCAGCAGCTTAGCGGTCGAGGCGCCCCAGCATTTT
D gene: .; J gene: TRBJ2-7; V gene: TRBV11-1; clone size: many; CDR3 protein: CASSLPGGISYEQYF; CDR3 DNA: TGTGCCAGCAGCTTACCAGGGGGGATTTCCTACGAGCAGTACTTC
D gene: .; J gene: TRBJ1-1; V gene: TRBV11-2; clone size: .; CDR3 protein: CANSLDLQSEPFF; CDR3 DNA: TGTGCCAACAGCTTGGACTTACAAAGCGAACCTTTCTTT
D gene: .; J gene: TRBJ2-1; V gene: TRBV11-2; clone size: few; CDR3 protein: CTSSIDSAVWAHNEQFF; CDR3 DNA: TGTACCAGCAGCATAGACTCAGCGGTTTGGGCACACAATGAGCAGTTTTTC
D gene: TRBD1; J gene: TRBJ2-7; V gene: TRBV5-1; clone size: .; CDR3 protein: CASSTRTGAYEQYF; CDR3 DNA: TGCGCCAGCAGTACGAGGACAGGGGCTTACGAACAGTACTTC
D gene: TRBD2; J gene: TRBJ2-5; V gene: TRBV12-3/TRBV12-4; clone size: many; CDR3 protein: CASSQRGQETQYF; CDR3 DNA: TGTGCCAGCAGTCAGCGGGGTCAAGAGACCCAGTACTTC
D gene: .; J gene: TRBJ2-7; V gene: TRBV30; clone size: .; CDR3 protein: CAWADSYEQYF; CDR3 DNA: TGTGCCTGGGCAGACAGCTACGAGCAGTACTTC
D gene: .; J gene: TRBJ1-1; V gene: TRBV12-3/TRBV12-4; clone size: .; CDR3 protein: CVSSFPRETEAFF; CDR3 DNA: TGTGTCAGCAGTTTCCCGAGGGAAACTGAAGCTTTCTTT
D gene: .; J gene: TRBJ2-5; V gene: TRBV5-1; clone size: few; CDR3 protein: CASSYTGTAQETQYF; CDR3 DNA: TGCGCCAGCAGCTATACCGGGACGGCCCAAGAGACCCAGTACTTC
D gene: TRBD2; J gene: TRBJ2-2; V gene: TRBV6-5; clone size: .; CDR3 protein: CASSRLAGEFGELFF; CDR3 DNA: TGTGCCAGCAGTCGACTAGCGGGAGAATTCGGGGAGCTGTTTTTT
D gene: .; J gene: TRBJ1-1; V gene: TRBV13; clone size: many; CDR3 protein: CASSFQGITEAFF; CDR3 DNA: TGTGCCAGCAGCTTTCAAGGCATCACTGAAGCTTTCTTT
D gene: TRBD1; J gene: TRBJ1-2; V gene: TRBV12-3/TRBV12-4; clone size: few; CDR3 protein: CASSNRGRLNYGYTF; CDR3 DNA: TGTGCCAGCAGCAACAGGGGGCGACTTAACTATGGCTACACCTTC
D gene: TRBD2; J gene: TRBJ2-7; V gene: TRBV5-5; clone size: .; CDR3 protein: CASSRIAGGTTSYEQYF; CDR3 DNA: TGTGCCAGCAGCCGGATCGCGGGCGGGACTACCTCCTACGAGCAGTACTTC
D gene: .; J gene: TRBJ2-3; V gene: TRBV5-4; clone size: few; CDR3 protein: CASSLVQPDTQYF; CDR3 DNA: TGTGCCAGCAGCTTGGTCCAGCCAGATACGCAGTATTTT
D gene: TRBD2; J gene: TRBJ2-7; V gene: TRBV6-5; clone size: .; CDR3 protein: CASRPSGDVHSYEEYF; CDR3 DNA: TGTGCCAGCAGGCCTAGCGGGGACGTCCACTCCTACGAGGAGTACTTC
D gene: .; J gene: TRBJ1-5; V gene: TRBV24-1; clone size: .; CDR3 protein: CATSGPDRSQPQHF; CDR3 DNA: TGTGCCACCAGTGGGCCGGACCGTAGTCAGCCCCAGCATTTT
D gene: .; J gene: TRBJ2-1; V gene: TRBV11-2; clone size: many; CDR3 protein: CASSLADSSSYNEQFF; CDR3 DNA: TGTGCCAGCAGCTTAGCGGACTCAAGCTCCTACAATGAGCAGTTCTTC